The rows below give T cell receptor beta chains drawn from one sample of a study of T-cell memory formation after mild COVID-19. TCRdb redid the calling of the 5' RACE reads with MiXCR, one entry per CDR3 protein. The sample has roughly 510,000 distinct CDR3 sequences, 17% seen once; the top ten hold 8.1%. Sequences were obtained from PBMCs or a T cell subset sorted from them (not recorded which). These receptors came from an adult woman who had mild COVID-19 (a few samples of this study predate the infection). Cell type and time point are not known. CDR3s include the opening cysteine and the closing phenylalanine or tryptophan. A D gene is named only where the DNA matches it firmly. Where a row states a size, it is once, few, many or the class of an expanded clone; other rows omit it.

j_call	d_call	clone_size	v_call	cdr3_aa	cdr3_nt
TRBJ2-7	TRBD1	.	TRBV9	CASSVGDRSYEQYF	TGTGCCAGCAGCGTAGGGGACAGATCCTACGAGCAGTACTTC
TRBJ1-1	.	.	TRBV10-3	CAISAPETTEAFF	TGTGCCATCAGTGCCCCTGAGACCACTGAAGCTTTCTTT
TRBJ1-6	.	few	TRBV7-6	CASSPRHGPNSPLHF	TGTGCCAGCTCCCCAAGACACGGTCCTAATTCACCCCTCCACTTT
TRBJ1-1	.	.	TRBV3-1	CASSQGLLGAFF	TGTGCCAGCAGCCAAGGATTACTCGGAGCTTTCTTT
TRBJ2-1	TRBD2	few	TRBV2	CASSEAGGVSYNEQFF	TGTGCCAGCAGTGAAGCGGGGGGGGTCTCCTACAATGAGCAGTTCTTC
TRBJ1-5	TRBD1	.	TRBV6-5	CASPRGGHQPQHF	TGTGCCAGCCCCAGGGGGGGCCACCAGCCCCAGCATTTT
TRBJ2-3	TRBD1	few	TRBV18	CASSPDRVRTDTQYF	TGTGCCAGCTCACCCGACAGGGTTCGGACAGATACGCAGTATTTT
TRBJ1-1	.	.	TRBV12-3/TRBV12-4	CASSRGAEAFF	TGTGCCAGCTCCCGAGGGGCGGAGGCTTTCTTT
TRBJ1-6	TRBD1	.	TRBV7-2	CASSLLGGPGDSPLHF	TGTGCCAGCAGCTTACTAGGGGGCCCCGGTGATTCACCCCTCCACTTT
TRBJ1-1	.	.	TRBV29-1	CSVENPGGRGTEAFF	TGCAGCGTTGAAAACCCCGGGGGCCGGGGCACTGAAGCTTTCTTT
TRBJ2-3	.	few	TRBV12-3/TRBV12-4	CASNPSAHSTDTQYF	TGTGCCAGCAACCCCAGCGCCCACAGCACAGATACGCAGTATTTT
TRBJ2-5	.	.	TRBV24-1	CATSDHTVFQETQYF	TGTGCCACCAGTGACCACACGGTCTTCCAAGAGACCCAGTACTTC
TRBJ2-7	.	.	TRBV7-8	CASSPSEWGTYEQYF	TGTGCCAGCAGCCCCTCTGAATGGGGAACCTACGAGCAGTACTTC
TRBJ2-2	.	few	TRBV11-1	CASSYKVRAGNTGELFF	TGTGCCAGCAGCTATAAAGTCCGAGCGGGGAACACCGGGGAGCTGTTTTTT
TRBJ1-2	.	few	TRBV30	CAWSVRGGNGYTF	TGTGCCTGGAGTGTAAGGGGCGGGAATGGCTACACCTTC
TRBJ1-3	.	many	TRBV3-1	CASSPTGLSSGNTIYF	TGTGCCAGCAGCCCCACAGGGCTAAGCTCTGGAAACACCATATATTTT
TRBJ1-1	TRBD1	few	TRBV6-5	CASSYSGTGGMNTEAFF	TGTGCCAGCAGTTACTCGGGGACAGGGGGGATGAACACTGAAGCTTTCTTT
TRBJ2-1	TRBD2	few	TRBV7-9	CASSSARGGASSYNEQFF	TGTGCCAGCAGCTCAGCTCGGGGGGGGGCGAGCTCCTACAATGAGCAGTTCTTC
TRBJ2-5	TRBD1	few	TRBV6-5	CASSWNRGQETQYF	TGTGCCAGCAGTTGGAACAGGGGGCAAGAGACCCAGTACTTC
TRBJ1-6	.	.	TRBV7-9	CASSLGGVRALHF	TGTGCCAGCAGCTTAGGGGGAGTTCGGGCCCTCCACTTT
TRBJ2-1	.	many	TRBV6-2/TRBV6-3	CASSPLRGNEQFF	TGTGCCAGCAGCCCCTTACGGGGCAATGAGCAGTTCTTC
TRBJ2-7	TRBD2	many	TRBV20-1	CSATGSGGLLSSYEQYF	TGCAGTGCCACCGGGAGCGGGGGGTTATTGAGCTCCTACGAGCAGTACTTC
TRBJ2-7	.	.	TRBV5-6	CASSLEGVLTYEQYF	TGTGCCAGCAGCTTGGAGGGGGTTTTGACCTACGAGCAGTACTTC
TRBJ1-4	TRBD1	few	TRBV30	CAWSVNRGNEKLFF	TGTGCCTGGAGTGTAAACAGGGGGAATGAAAAACTGTTTTTT
TRBJ2-7	.	.	TRBV7-6	CASSSRQEKTYEQYF	TGTGCCAGCAGCTCCCGACAGGAGAAGACCTACGAGCAGTACTTC
TRBJ2-2	.	few	TRBV30	CAWRRVDPTGELFF	TGTGCCTGGAGACGGGTAGACCCCACCGGGGAGCTGTTTTTT
TRBJ2-3	.	few	TRBV14	CASSQDGGISTDTQYF	TGTGCCAGCAGCCAAGATGGAGGGATTAGCACAGATACGCAGTATTTT
TRBJ2-7	TRBD1	few	TRBV12-3/TRBV12-4	CASSLDTGGVRYEQYF	TGTGCCAGCAGTTTAGACACAGGGGGCGTAAGGTACGAGCAGTACTTC
TRBJ2-3	TRBD1	.	TRBV19	CASSRQGASDTQYF	TGTGCCAGTAGTAGACAGGGGGCCTCAGATACGCAGTATTTT
TRBJ2-2	.	.	TRBV20-1	CSARAANTGELFF	TGCAGTGCTAGAGCCGCGAACACCGGGGAGCTGTTTTTT
TRBJ2-7	.	.	TRBV12-3/TRBV12-4	CASSGTTLGWAYEQYF	TGTGCCAGCAGTGGGACAACTCTTGGGTGGGCTTACGAGCAGTACTTC